The 2 T cell receptor beta chains reported below all come from one sample, sequenced in a study of cytomegalovirus exposure and HLA in healthy donors. Both 60 Vbeta primers and 13 Jbeta primers went into the PCR. Generated by immunoSEQ multiplex PCR, the TCRdb table keeps only in-frame clones and is missing some. The sample consists of roughly 200,000 clones, 10% to 15% of them appearing once. The sequencing sample was made of PBMCs. The receptors originated from a man aged 50 to 60 in good health and CMV-seropositive.

The chain joins TRBV14 to TRBJ1-2; D may be TRBD1 (5 bases). The germline V and J ends were trimmed by 4 bases and 7 bases, with 13 bases remaining between them. The CDR3 is 13 amino acids. From germline, CDR1 is SGHDN and CDR2 FVKESK. CDR3 nucleotides: TGTGCCAGCAGCCCCGCAGGGCCATCTGGCTACACCTTC. This gives the protein CASSPAGPSGYTF.

The chain couples TRBV11-2 to TRBJ2-1, with TRBD1 matching 8 bases. Germline CDR1 SGHAT, CDR2 FQNNGV. V lost 5 bases to trimming and J lost 5 bases; unmatched junction nucleotides: 8. The CDR3 length is 15 residues. In DNA form, the CDR3 reads TGTGCCAGCAGCCCAGACAGGGGCCATAACAATGAGCAGTTCTTC. Protein sequence: CASSPDRGHNNEQFF.